The clone carrying this T cell receptor (beta chain) occurred a few times. Its antigen is unidentified. This CDR3 region has 14 residues. The ends lost 4 bases at V and 10 bases at J; junction bases unmatched: 8. Germline V gives CDR1 ENHRY, CDR2 SYGVKD. The source of the sample is a study of T-cell reconstitution after alpha-beta-depleted transplantation in children. General observations from the study: At day 60, the high TCRbeta diversity found in some patients originated from recipient T cells and thymic progenitors that had survived.

Unique molecular identifiers were used to barcode this TCRbeta library. TCRdb re-derived calls from the PCR reads in MiXCR, one entry per CDR3 protein. The sample carries hundreds of thousands of distinct CDR3 sequences, under 15% recorded once. The gene calls are TRBV10-3 and TRBJ2-1; 9 positions match TRBD2. This specimen consisted of PBMCs, mostly from graft donor cells, obtained 360 days after TCRalphabeta/CD19-depleted stem cell transplant. The clonotype originates from a male patient younger than 18 who had a stem cell transplant for acute myeloid leukemia, so the T cells may come from the graft donor. As DNA, the CDR3 is TGTGCCATCAGTGGAGTAGCGGGAGATTACGAGCAGTTCTTC. Amino acids: CAISGVAGDYEQFF.